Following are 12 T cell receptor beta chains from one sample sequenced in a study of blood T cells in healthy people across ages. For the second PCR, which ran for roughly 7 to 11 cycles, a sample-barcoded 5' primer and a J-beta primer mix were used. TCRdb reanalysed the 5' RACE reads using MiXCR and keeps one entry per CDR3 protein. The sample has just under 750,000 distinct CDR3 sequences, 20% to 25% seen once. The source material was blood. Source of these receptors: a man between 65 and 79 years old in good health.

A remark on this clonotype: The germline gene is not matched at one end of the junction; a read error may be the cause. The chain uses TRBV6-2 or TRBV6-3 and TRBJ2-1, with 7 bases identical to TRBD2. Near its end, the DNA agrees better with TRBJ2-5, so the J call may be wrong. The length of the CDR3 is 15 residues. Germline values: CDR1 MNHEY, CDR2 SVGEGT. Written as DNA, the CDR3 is TGTGCCGGCAGTTCCGGTATCGGGAGGTGGGAGACCCAGTACTTC. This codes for CAGSSGIGRWETQYF.

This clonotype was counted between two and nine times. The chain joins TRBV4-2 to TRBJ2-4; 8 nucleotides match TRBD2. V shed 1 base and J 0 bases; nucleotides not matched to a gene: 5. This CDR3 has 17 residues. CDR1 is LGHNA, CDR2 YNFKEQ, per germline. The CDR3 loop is CASSQVSSGVAKNIQYF. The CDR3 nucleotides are TGTGCCAGCAGCCAAGTTAGTAGCGGGGTAGCCAAAAACATTCAGTACTTC.

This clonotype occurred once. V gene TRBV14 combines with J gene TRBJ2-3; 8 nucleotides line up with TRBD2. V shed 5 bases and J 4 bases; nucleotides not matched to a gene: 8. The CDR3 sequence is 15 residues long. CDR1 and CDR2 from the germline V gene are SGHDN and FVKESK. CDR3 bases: TGTGCCAGCAGCACTCTGAGCGGGAGCCCAGATACGCAGTATTTT. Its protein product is CASSTLSGSPDTQYF.

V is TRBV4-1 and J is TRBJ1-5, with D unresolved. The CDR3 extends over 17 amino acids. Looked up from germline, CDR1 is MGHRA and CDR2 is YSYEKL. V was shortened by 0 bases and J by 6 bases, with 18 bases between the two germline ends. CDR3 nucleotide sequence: TGCGCCAGCAGCCAAGAATTAGACCGGGAGGGATTTCAGCCCCAGCATTTT. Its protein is CASSQELDREGFQPQHF.

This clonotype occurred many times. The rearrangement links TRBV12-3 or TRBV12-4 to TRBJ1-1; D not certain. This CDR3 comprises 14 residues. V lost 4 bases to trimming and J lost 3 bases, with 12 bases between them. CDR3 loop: CASSWGFEDTEAFF. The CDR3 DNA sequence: TGTGCCAGCAGTTGGGGTTTTGAGGACACTGAAGCTTTCTTT.

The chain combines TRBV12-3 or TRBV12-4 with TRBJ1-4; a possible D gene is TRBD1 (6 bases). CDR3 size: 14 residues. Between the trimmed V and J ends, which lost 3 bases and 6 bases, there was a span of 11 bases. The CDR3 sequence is CASSLWGPDEKLFF. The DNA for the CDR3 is TGTGCCAGCAGTTTGTGGGGGCCTGATGAAAAACTGTTTTTT.

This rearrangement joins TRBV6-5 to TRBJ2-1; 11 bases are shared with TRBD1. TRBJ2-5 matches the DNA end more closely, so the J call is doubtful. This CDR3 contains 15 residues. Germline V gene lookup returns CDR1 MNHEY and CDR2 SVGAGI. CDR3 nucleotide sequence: TGTGCCAGCAGGACTTACGGACAGGGGGCAAAGACCCAGTACTTC. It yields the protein CASRTYGQGAKTQYF.

CDR3 amino acids: CASSKNRGGNTEAFF. Here the CDR3 DNA reads TGCGCCAGCAGCAAAAACAGGGGGGGGAACACTGAAGCTTTCTTT. The genes are TRBV4-3 and TRBJ1-1; 8 bases are shared with TRBD1. The J segment lost 1 base and the V segment lost 5 bases, leaving 6 bases of the junction unmatched. This CDR3 comprises 15 residues. CDR1 and CDR2 from the germline V gene are LGHNA and YSLEER.

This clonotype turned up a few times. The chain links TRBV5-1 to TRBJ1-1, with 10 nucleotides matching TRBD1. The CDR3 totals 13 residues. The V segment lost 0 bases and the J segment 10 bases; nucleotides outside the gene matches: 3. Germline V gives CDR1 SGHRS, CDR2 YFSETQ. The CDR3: CASSLVGDRGAFF. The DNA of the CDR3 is TGCGCCAGCAGCTTGGTCGGGGACAGGGGAGCTTTCTTT.

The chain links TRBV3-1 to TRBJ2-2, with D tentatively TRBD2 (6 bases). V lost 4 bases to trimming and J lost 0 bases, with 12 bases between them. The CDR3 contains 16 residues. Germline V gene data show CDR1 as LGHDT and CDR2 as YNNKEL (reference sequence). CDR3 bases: TGTGCCAGCAGCCGGTTGCGGGGATCGAACACCGGGGAGCTGTTTTTT. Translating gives CASSRLRGSNTGELFF.

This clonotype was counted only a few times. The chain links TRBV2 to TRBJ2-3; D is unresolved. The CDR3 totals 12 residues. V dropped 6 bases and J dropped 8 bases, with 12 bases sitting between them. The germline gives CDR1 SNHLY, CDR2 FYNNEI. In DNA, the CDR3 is TGTGCCAGCAGAGTCTCGGGCGCTACGCAGTATTTT. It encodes CASRVSGATQYF.

The CDR3 coding sequence is TGTGCCAGCAGAAAGGGACTAGCGGGTGCAGAGACCCAGTACTTC. The encoded protein is CASRKGLAGAETQYF. This chain links TRBV11-1 with TRBJ2-5, with 12 bases fitting TRBD2. CDR1 is SGHAT and CDR2 is FQDESV in the germline V gene (reference sequence). J lost 4 bases, V lost 6 bases, and 6 bases had no gene match. CDR3 size: 15 residues.